These 22 T cell receptor beta chains were all obtained from the same sample, sequenced in a study of T cells in Graves' hyperthyroidism and ophthalmopathy (dated by TCRdb to between 2018 and 2020). Libraries were prepared through multiplex PCR. Data came from an Illumina HiSeq 2000. The TCR beta CDR3 regions were amplified from the RNA transcripts. The first round of RT-PCR for the TCR CDR3 was performed with the HTBI primer set and the Qiagen OneStep RT-PCR kit. TCRdb passed the public sequencing reads through fastp at Q25 and MiXCR, retaining productive beta sequences. Rows are combined by CDR3 protein, so each entry shows the most common genes and DNA. Counted in this sample were approximately 570,000 distinct CDR3 sequences; 15% to 20% of them appeared once. The ten largest account for 47% of the sample. What was sequenced was blood. These receptors all come from a man aged 35-49 years with Graves' ophthalmopathy.

This clonotype was seen at least ten times. The V gene is TRBV9, the J gene TRBJ2-7; D uncertain. Germline V lookup: CDR1 SGDLS, CDR2 YYNGEE. There are 13 residues in the CDR3. With 2 bases removed from V and 3 bases from J, the gap between germline ends came to 9 bases. CDR3 protein: CASSVAEGYEQYF. The CDR3 DNA sequence: TGTGCCAGCAGCGTCGCAGAAGGCTACGAGCAGTACTTC.

This clonotype was observed a handful of times. The chain is built from TRBV9 and TRBJ1-2, with unresolved D. V was pared by 4 bases and J by 4 bases, with 11 bases between. The CDR3 sequence is 13 residues long. CDR1 and CDR2 from the germline V gene are SGDLS and YYNGEE. Here the CDR3 reads CASSPSSLYGYTF. CDR3 coding DNA: TGTGCCAGCAGCCCCTCCAGTCTCTATGGCTACACCTTC.

The chain recombines TRBV3-1 with TRBJ2-2, with 10 bases matching TRBD1. V lost 7 bases to trimming and J lost 5 bases; unmatched junction nucleotides: 7. This CDR3 comprises 15 residues. Germline V gene data show CDR1 as LGHDT and CDR2 as YNNKEL (reference sequence). CDR3 coding DNA: TGTGCCAGCACCCCCGGGACAGGGGCAACCGGGGAGCTGTTTTTT. Translation: CASTPGTGATGELFF.

This clonotype occurred a few times. The CDR3 nucleotides are TGCGCCAGCAGCTTGGCGCACGGGGGGACCTACGAGCAGTACTTC. Its translation: CASSLAHGGTYEQYF. The chain couples TRBV5-1 to TRBJ2-7, with 7 nucleotides matching TRBD2. From germline, CDR1 is SGHRS and CDR2 YFSETQ. CDR3 size: 15 residues. The J segment lost 2 bases and the V segment lost 0 bases, leaving 5 bases of the junction unmatched.

This clonotype was observed a handful of times. The germline gene is not matched at one end of the junction; a read error may be the cause. This chain uses TRBV2 with TRBJ1-5, with unresolved D. The CDR3 has 12 amino acids. The germline V gene encodes CDR1 SNHLY and CDR2 FYNNEI. The CDR3 DNA reads TGTGCCAGCACGGAGGGTAATCACCCCCAGCATTTT. This encodes CASTEGNHPQHF.

This clonotype showed up many times. J is TRBJ2-5 and V is TRBV2; a weak D match, TRBD2 (5 bases). Germline CDR1 reads SNHLY; CDR2 reads FYNNEI. V was pared by 4 bases and J by 1 base, with 7 bases between. The CDR3 has 13 residues. This CDR3 reads CASSVRGQETQYF. CDR3 nucleotides: TGTGCCAGCAGTGTACGGGGCCAAGAGACCCAGTACTTC.

The gene calls are TRBV12-3 or TRBV12-4 and TRBJ2-3; possibly TRBD2 for D (5 bases). The CDR3 extends over 13 amino acids. Trimming cost V 4 bases and J 5 bases, with 10 bases left between them. The CDR3 DNA reads TGTGCCAGCAGTTCACGGACTGGAGATACGCAGTATTTT. Translated: CASSSRTGDTQYF.

The rearrangement links TRBV9 to TRBJ1-4; D is unresolved. The CDR3 consists of 15 residues. V was trimmed by 0 bases and J by 0 bases, leaving 6 bases between them. Germline V gene sequence: CDR1 SGDLS, CDR2 YYNGEE. The CDR3, as DNA: TGTGCCAGCAGCGTAGCCACCGCAACTAATGAAAAACTGTTTTTT. Translation gives CASSVATATNEKLFF.

This rearrangement joins TRBV30 to TRBJ2-3; 14 bases fit TRBD2. Germline values: CDR1 GTSNPN, CDR2 SVGIG (reference sequence). The CDR3 has 16 amino acids. V dropped 3 bases and J dropped 2; count of bases not matched to a gene: 4. The CDR3 here is CAWSTGLAGATDTQYF. DNA for the CDR3: TGTGCCTGGAGCACGGGACTAGCGGGAGCCACAGATACGCAGTATTTT.

This clonotype was seen many times. The DNA for the CDR3 is TGTGCCAGCAGCCCCGCGGGACAGCAAGAGACCCAGTACTTC. It encodes CASSPAGQQETQYF. The chain is built from TRBV6-1 and TRBJ2-5; D possibly corresponds to TRBD1 (7 bases). The CDR3 is 14 amino acids. Trimming removed 6 bases from V and 2 bases from J, with 13 bases in between. Germline values: CDR1 MNHNS, CDR2 SASEGT.

A few counts support this clonotype. V is TRBV20-1 and J is TRBJ2-5, with 14 bases aligning to TRBD2. The CDR3 contains 18 residues. Germline CDR1 DFQATT, CDR2 SNEGSKA (reference sequence). The V and J ends lost 5 bases and 4 bases, in that order; junction bases with no gene match: 15. CDR3 in DNA: TGCAGTGCTCAGTGGACCGGGACTAGCGGGAGATTTGGAGAGACCCAGTACTTC. Translation: CSAQWTGTSGRFGETQYF.

This clonotype was counted only a few times. V usage is TRBV6-1 and J usage is TRBJ2-7; 10 bases map to TRBD1. J gave up 2 bases and V 6 bases, and 7 bases lay outside the gene matches. The CDR3 consists of 15 residues. CDR1 MNHNS and CDR2 SASEGT come from the germline V gene. The DNA of the CDR3 is TGTGCCAGCAGACTATTTGGACAGGGGGCCTACGAGCAGTACTTC. Translated, it gives CASRLFGQGAYEQYF.

This clonotype was found many times. This chain joins TRBV7-2 and TRBJ1-1, with a tentative D call TRBD1 (6 bases). Germline CDR1 and CDR2: SGHTA and FQGNSA. The CDR3 has 13 residues. V shed 5 bases and J shed 10 bases, with 17 bases lying between them. The CDR3 region has the DNA TGTGCCAGCAGCCCCCAAGGGCGACAGGTAGCTTTCTTT. As protein: CASSPQGRQVAFF.

On this clonotype itself: The junction and the germline gene differ at one end; a read error may be behind it. J is TRBJ1-2 and V is TRBV13; 9 nucleotides agree with TRBD1. CDR1 PRHDT and CDR2 FYEKMQ come from the germline V gene (reference sequence). The CDR3 covers 14 residues. The CDR3 protein is CASSLAGQGNGYTF. The CDR3 nucleotides read TGTGCCAGCAGTTTAGCGGGACAGGGCAATGGCTACACCTTC.

This chain joins TRBV6-1 and TRBJ2-7, with a possible D match to TRBD1 (5 bases). V gave up 6 bases and J gave up 0 bases, with 15 bases separating them. CDR3 length equals 15 residues. CDR1 MNHNS and CDR2 SASEGT come from the germline V gene. The CDR3 here is CASRDTGWDSYEQYF. Written as DNA, the CDR3 is TGTGCCAGCAGAGACACAGGTTGGGACTCCTACGAGCAGTACTTC.

This sequence joins TRBV19 and TRBJ1-1; perhaps TRBD1 as D (6 bases). Germline V lookup: CDR1 LNHDA, CDR2 SQIVND (reference sequence). V dropped 8 bases and J dropped 0 bases, with 10 bases sitting between them. CDR3 length: 13 amino acids. The CDR3 is CASEDSMNTEAFF. The CDR3 DNA reads as TGTGCCAGTGAGGACAGCATGAACACTGAAGCTTTCTTT.

This clonotype was observed a handful of times. The chain links TRBV18 to TRBJ2-1, with D perhaps given as TRBD1 or TRBD2 (5 bases each). Germline CDR1 KGHSH, CDR2 LQKENI. The CDR3 has 16 residues. The germline V and J ends were trimmed by 6 bases and 2 bases, with 17 bases remaining between them. CDR3 DNA sequence: TGTGCCAGCTCCCCCTTGGGAGACAGCCCCTACAATGAGCAGTTCTTC. Amino acid sequence: CASSPLGDSPYNEQFF.

The chain combines TRBV7-9 with TRBJ1-3; D is unresolved. Trimming removed 7 bases from V and 0 bases from J, with 7 bases in between. Germline V gene data show CDR1 as SEHNR and CDR2 as FQNEAQ (reference sequence). This CDR3 is built from 13 residues. The CDR3 here is CASILGSGNTIYF. The CDR3 coding sequence is TGTGCCAGCATACTCGGCTCTGGAAACACCATATATTTT.

This clonotype showed up many times. The V gene is TRBV28, the J gene TRBJ2-7; 9 nucleotides align to TRBD1. The CDR3 runs to 14 residues. In germline, CDR1 is MDHEN, CDR2 SYDVKM. V trimming: 4 bases; J trimming: 2 bases; junction bases outside the gene matches: 3. The CDR3 bases are TGTGCCAGCAGTTCGGGACAGGGCACCTACGAGCAGTACTTC. Protein product: CASSSGQGTYEQYF.

V usage is TRBV29-1 and J usage is TRBJ2-1; D is unclear. The CDR3 is 12 amino acids. V dropped 3 bases and J dropped 9 bases, with 12 bases sitting between them. Germline V gene lookup returns CDR1 SQVTM and CDR2 ANQGSEA. The CDR3 region is CSVEGSPGEQFF. Here the CDR3 DNA reads TGCAGCGTTGAGGGCAGCCCGGGTGAGCAGTTCTTC.

The table lists this clonotype with many counts. The J gene is TRBJ1-3, the V gene TRBV28, with D perhaps TRBD1 (6 bases). Trimming pared 7 bases from V and 4 bases from J, leaving 11 bases between. CDR1 is MDHEN, CDR2 SYDVKM, per germline. The CDR3 extends over 13 amino acids. The CDR3 nucleotides are TGTGCCAGCATCGGGGGCGGAGGAAACACCATATATTTT. Protein product: CASIGGGGNTIYF.

This clonotype turned up a few times. The V gene is TRBV9, the J gene TRBJ1-2; maybe TRBD1 (5 bases). Germline V gene lookup returns CDR1 SGDLS and CDR2 YYNGEE. Between the trimmed V and J ends, which lost 7 bases and 4 bases, there was a span of 17 bases. The CDR3 spans 14 residues. The CDR3 protein is CASSAPQGVYGYTF. CDR3 coding DNA: TGTGCCAGCTCTGCACCCCAAGGGGTCTATGGCTACACCTTC. The whole variable domain, filled in from reference TRBV9 and TRBJ1-2, reads DSGVTQTPKHLITATGQRVTLRCSPRSGDLSVYWYQQSLDQGLQFLIQYYNGEERAKGNILERFSAQQFPDLHSELNLSSLELGDSALYFCASSAPQGVYGYTFGSGTRLTVV.